This T cell receptor beta chain was recovered during a study of T cells in Graves' hyperthyroidism and ophthalmopathy. In the study overall: Blood from the periphery was taken at initial diagnosis, before any treatment.

The table lists this clonotype with many counts. Its antigen remains unknown. Notes on the study in general: The model's output predicted ophthalmopathy at a median of roughly 6.9 months prior to onset.

V was cut by 4 bases and J by 1 base, with 7 bases left in between. The CDR3 is 13 residues long. Germline V CDR1 and CDR2: SNHLY, FYNNEI. The CDR3 regions of TCR beta were amplified from RNA transcripts. In the first-round RT-PCR of the TCR CDR3, the HTBI primer set was used. Each CDR3 protein gets one entry after TCRdb re-called the multiplex PCR reads with MiXCR. The sample lists a few hundred thousand distinct CDR3 sequences; around 13% were seen once. Patients were excluded because of uncontrolled infection, other autoimmune disease, pregnancy or lactation. The sequenced sample was blood. The chain joins TRBV2 to TRBJ1-1; D is unclear. The TCR comes from a woman aged 25 to 39 with Graves' hyperthyroidism that later progressed to Graves' ophthalmopathy. Here the CDR3 reads CASSVGENTEAFF. CDR3 coding DNA: TGTGCCAGCAGTGTTGGGGAGAACACTGAAGCTTTCTTT. The full variable domain, with the rest looked up from reference TRBV2 and TRBJ1-1, is EPEVTQTPSHQVTQMGQEVILRCVPISNHLYFYWYRQILGQKVEFLVSFYNNEISEKSEIFDDQFSVERPDGSNFTLKIRSTKLEDSAMYFCASSVGENTEAFFGQGTRLTVV.